This paragraph covers one T cell receptor beta chain sequence. The data were obtained in a study of patients and donors after allogeneic stem cell transplantation. In TCRdb, the RT-PCR reads were re-called with MiXCR into one record per CDR3 protein. Altogether about a million distinct CDR3 sequences are present, roughly 17% being singletons, with the ten largest covering roughly 6%. The source is a human donor who was either an allogeneic HSCT recipient or a stem cell or donor lymphocyte infusion donor (not recorded which). It is not recorded whose cells these are; they may come from a transplant donor. The specimen was blood, either unsorted or a sorted T cell fraction (not recorded which).

CDR3 loop: CASSLENRGPGKHIQYF. Here the CDR3 DNA reads TGTGCCAGCAGTTTAGAGAACCGCGGGCCTGGGAAACACATTCAGTACTTC. The chain carries TRBV27 and TRBJ2-4, with a weak D call TRBD2 (5 bases). The CDR3 is 17 residues long. V lost 2 bases and J lost 8, with 22 bases in between. Per germline, CDR1 MNHEY and CDR2 SMNVEV (reference sequence).